Presented here are 13 T cell receptor beta chains from one specimen sequenced in a study of blood T cell repertoires in COVID-19. Only in-frame clones appear in the TCRdb table, and some are missing; sequencing was by immunoSEQ multiplex PCR. Of more than 45,000 clones listed, over 75% are singletons. Sample: peripheral blood. The receptors were gathered from a woman aged 55-70 years with acute or convalescent COVID-19.

The chain is built from TRBV7-2 and TRBJ1-2; D possibly corresponds to TRBD1 (6 bases). This CDR3 has 15 amino acids. Germline assignment: CDR1 SGHTA and CDR2 FQGNSA. Trimming removed 4 bases at V and 0 bases at J, with 12 bases between. In nucleotides, the CDR3 is TGTGCCAGCAGCTCGGGGACACTTACTAACTATGGCTACACCTTC. This encodes CASSSGTLTNYGYTF.

The chain employs TRBV15 and TRBJ1-5; 8 nucleotides align to TRBD1. V was clipped by 0 bases and J by 4 bases; unmatched bases: 5. The CDR3 is 16 residues long. Germline CDR1 reads LNHNV; CDR2 reads YYDKDF (reference sequence). The CDR3 protein is CATSRDQGARNQPQHF. CDR3 DNA: TGTGCCACCAGCAGAGATCAGGGGGCAAGGAATCAGCCCCAGCATTTT.

The chain joins TRBV12-3 or TRBV12-4 to TRBJ1-4, with no clear D. CDR3 length: 12 residues. The V end lost 5 bases, the J end lost 1 base, and 2 bases lay between the germline ends. The CDR3 is CASSRTNEKLFF. The DNA of the CDR3 is TGTGCCAGCAGTCGAACTAATGAAAAACTGTTTTTT.

The chain joins TRBV7-2 to TRBJ2-7; 10 positions agree with TRBD2. Germline assignment: CDR1 SGHTA and CDR2 FQGNSA. Unmatched junction bases numbered 4, after V lost 1 base and J lost 4 bases. The CDR3 is made up of 15 amino acids. CDR3 DNA sequence: TGTGCCAGCAGCTTAGGGGGTAGCGGGAGGTACGAGCAGTACTTC. Encoded protein: CASSLGGSGRYEQYF. The full variable domain, with the rest looked up from reference TRBV7-2 and TRBJ2-7, is GAGVSQSPSNKVTEKGKDVELRCDPISGHTALYWYRQSLGQGLEFLIYFQGNSAPDKSGLPSDRFSAERTGGSVSTLTIQRTQQEDSAVYLCASSLGGSGRYEQYFGPGTRLTVT.

This clone was counted a few times. The rearrangement uses TRBV5-1 and TRBJ2-6, with D perhaps matching TRBD2 (7 bases). Looked up from germline, CDR1 is SGHRS and CDR2 is YFSETQ. The CDR3 consists of 15 residues. Between the trimmed V and J ends, which lost 4 bases and 3 bases, there was a span of 11 bases. The CDR3 nucleotides are TGCGCCAGCAGCGGGGGGGCTGGTGGGGCCAACGTCCTGACTTTC. It specifies CASSGGAGGANVLTF. Looking up the rest from reference TRBV5-1 and TRBJ2-6 gives the full variable domain: KAGVTQTPRYLIKTRGQQVTLSCSPISGHRSVSWYQQTPGQGLQFLFEYFSETQRNKGNFPGRFSGRQFSNSRSEMNVSTLELGDSALYLCASSGGAGGANVLTFGAGSRLTVL.

The J gene is TRBJ1-3, the V gene TRBV3-1 (or the pseudogene TRBV3-2); D unclear. Germline V lookup: CDR1 LGHDT, CDR2 YNNKEL (reference sequence). Between the trimmed V and J ends, which lost 1 base and 2 bases, there was a span of 15 bases. The CDR3 has 17 residues. CDR3 protein: CASSQAPSGGAGNTIYF. CDR3 bases: TGTGCCAGCAGCCAAGCTCCCTCGGGAGGAGCTGGAAACACCATATATTTT.

The V call is TRBV10-3, the J call TRBJ2-5, with D possibly matching TRBD2 (5 bases). Trimming cost V 6 bases and J 0 bases, with 17 bases left between them. From germline, CDR1 is ENHRY and CDR2 SYGVKD. The CDR3 contains 16 residues. The CDR3 reads CAIRPGRAGNQETQYF. For the CDR3, the DNA is TGTGCCATCAGGCCAGGAAGGGCGGGTAACCAAGAGACCCAGTACTTC.

This clone was seen once. This sequence joins TRBV5-1 and TRBJ2-1, with TRBD1 identical over 8 bases. Germline-derived CDR1 and CDR2 are SGHRS and YFSETQ. V was clipped by 0 bases and J by 8 bases; unmatched bases: 7. This CDR3 spans 15 amino acids. DNA for the CDR3: TGCGCCAGCAGCTTGGGGAGTCAGGGGGCTTATGAGCAGTTCTTC. Its protein is CASSLGSQGAYEQFF. The complete variable domain, with remaining parts taken from reference TRBV5-1 and TRBJ2-1, reads KAGVTQTPRYLIKTRGQQVTLSCSPISGHRSVSWYQQTPGQGLQFLFEYFSETQRNKGNFPGRFSGRQFSNSRSEMNVSTLELGDSALYLCASSLGSQGAYEQFFGPGTRLTVL.

This clone was detected a few times. V is TRBV3-1 (or the pseudogene TRBV3-2) and J is TRBJ2-5, with TRBD2 as a possible D gene (5 bases). This CDR3 is 12 amino acids long. The germline CDR1 and CDR2 sequences are LGHDT and YNNKEL (reference sequence). Trimming pared 2 bases from V and 5 bases from J, leaving 6 bases between. CDR3 sequence reads: CASSQRGETQYF. CDR3 sequence (DNA): TGTGCCAGCAGCCAAAGAGGGGAGACCCAGTACTTC.

This rearrangement joins TRBV24-1 to TRBJ2-1, with D uncertain. The CDR3 covers 13 residues. Germline lookup yields CDR1 KGHDR and CDR2 SFDVKD. The V end was cut by 4 bases, the J end by 7 bases, with 10 bases between. The CDR3 protein is CATSDDAVNEQFF. The CDR3 DNA sequence: TGTGCCACCAGTGACGACGCGGTAAATGAGCAGTTCTTC.

This chain connects TRBV2 to TRBJ2-3; 9 bases are shared with TRBD1. The CDR3 has 15 residues. Germline values: CDR1 SNHLY, CDR2 FYNNEI. The J segment lost 1 base and the V segment lost 2 bases, leaving 1 base of the junction unmatched. The CDR3 nucleotides read TGTGCCAGCAGTGAAAGGACAGGGGGCACAGATACGCAGTATTTT. It yields the protein CASSERTGGTDTQYF.

The chain couples TRBV20-1 to TRBJ2-3; tentatively, D is TRBD2 (5 bases). V shed 3 bases and J shed 6 bases, with 7 bases lying between them. There are 11 residues in the CDR3. The V gene's germline CDR1 is DFQATT and CDR2 SNEGSKA (reference sequence). This CDR3 reads CSARRADTQYF. DNA of the CDR3: TGCAGTGCTAGGAGGGCGGATACGCAGTATTTT.

The V and J genes are TRBV3-1 (or the pseudogene TRBV3-2) and TRBJ2-2; 8 positions agree with TRBD2. With V trimmed by 4 bases and J by 3 bases, 7 bases remained unmatched. The CDR3 totals 16 residues. Germline assignment: CDR1 LGHDT and CDR2 YNNKEL (reference sequence). CDR3 loop: CASSPDSGGHTGELFF. The CDR3 region has the DNA TGTGCCAGCAGCCCCGACAGCGGGGGTCACACCGGGGAGCTGTTTTTT.